These 11 T cell receptor beta chains share one sample of origin, sequenced in a study of blood T cell repertoires in COVID-19 (dated by TCRdb to 2020 to 2022). The library was prepared using the immunoSEQ multiplex PCR assay. TCRdb obtained this table from immuneACCESS and retained in-frame rearrangements with V and J assigned. These tables miss some clones; where compared with another copy, unresolved V genes account for less than half of the shortfall, and the remainder is unexplained. In all, the sample holds some 62,000 clones, and roughly 80% of those were seen once. Of the sample, around 3.7% falls within the top ten clones. The sample taken for sequencing was PBMCs or T cells enriched from blood (not recorded which). These receptors all stem from a woman between 40 and 55 years old with acute COVID-19.

This clone has just a few counts. The chain uses TRBV7-2 and TRBJ1-5; D uncertain. The CDR3 is 12 residues long. Germline assignment: CDR1 SGHTA and CDR2 FQGNSA. Trimming took 4 bases from V and 4 from J, leaving 5 bases between them. CDR3 protein: CASSWRNQPQHF. CDR3 sequence (DNA): TGTGCCAGCAGCTGGAGAAATCAGCCCCAGCATTTT.

V usage is TRBV5-1 and J usage is TRBJ2-5; D remains unclear. Looked up from germline, CDR1 is SGHRS and CDR2 is YFSETQ. This CDR3 contains 13 residues. Trimming removed 3 bases at V and 4 bases at J, with 10 bases between. The CDR3 reads CASSSASTETQYF. The CDR3, as DNA: TGCGCCAGCAGCTCCGCCAGTACAGAGACCCAGTACTTC.

The chain joins TRBV7-8 to TRBJ2-3, with 14 positions matching TRBD2. The CDR3 spans 17 residues. In germline, CDR1 is SGHVS, CDR2 FQNEAQ. V was clipped by 5 bases and J by 3 bases; unmatched bases: 7. The CDR3 reads CASSPLTSGRGTDTQYF. CDR3 DNA sequence: TGTGCCAGCAGCCCCTTGACTAGCGGGAGGGGAACAGATACGCAGTATTTT. The entire variable domain, with the rest obtained from reference TRBV7-8 and TRBJ2-3, is as follows: GAGVSQSPRYKVAKRGQDVALRCDPISGHVSLFWYQQALGQGPEFLTYFQNEAQLDKSGLPSDRFFAERPEGSVSTLKIQRTQQEDSAVYLCASSPLTSGRGTDTQYFGPGTRLTVL.

This chain connects TRBV19 to TRBJ1-5, with TRBD1 matching 9 bases. Germline V gene lookup returns CDR1 LNHDA and CDR2 SQIVND (reference sequence). The CDR3 contains 15 residues. The V and J ends lost 6 bases and 4 bases, in that order; junction bases with no gene match: 7. CDR3 residues: CASRPSGTGNQPQHF. The CDR3 bases are TGTGCCAGTAGACCCTCCGGGACAGGGAATCAGCCCCAGCATTTT.

The sample holds a few counts of this clone. The chain carries TRBV7-9 and TRBJ2-2; TRBD2 might be the D (5 bases). Trimming pared 5 bases from V and 6 bases from J, leaving 10 bases between. The CDR3 is made up of 13 amino acids. Germline V lookup: CDR1 SEHNR, CDR2 FQNEAQ (reference sequence). CDR3 sequence reads: CASSLTEAGELFF. The CDR3 coding sequence is TGTGCCAGCAGCCTAACGGAGGCCGGGGAGCTGTTTTTT.

The CDR3 DNA is TGTGCCAGCAGCCCCAGACAGGGGACGGACACCATATATTTT. This encodes CASSPRQGTDTIYF. The chain links TRBV7-2 to TRBJ1-3; 8 bases align to TRBD1. Germline trimming cut 5 bases from V and 8 bases from J; bases unmatched to any gene: 8. This CDR3 is built from 14 residues. Looked up from germline, CDR1 is SGHTA and CDR2 is FQGNSA.

The V and J genes are TRBV10-1 and TRBJ2-5, with D unresolved. The germline gives CDR1 WNHNN, CDR2 SYGVQD (reference sequence). The V end lost 0 bases, the J end lost 1 base, and 6 bases lay between the germline ends. The CDR3 is 14 residues long. The chain's CDR3 is CASSESAGQETQYF. The CDR3 DNA follows: TGCGCCAGCAGTGAGTCGGCAGGCCAAGAGACCCAGTACTTC.

CDR3 bases: TGTGCCAGCAGCTCTCAGCGGGCTGTACAAGAGACCCAGTACTTC. Translation: CASSSQRAVQETQYF. The V gene is TRBV5-4, the J gene TRBJ2-5, with D perhaps matching TRBD2 (6 bases). CDR1 and CDR2 (germline): SGHNT, YYREEE (reference sequence). This CDR3 comprises 15 residues. Trimming cost V 3 bases and J 2 bases, with 14 bases left between them. The variable domain in full, completed from reference TRBV5-4 and TRBJ2-5, reads ETGVTQSPTHLIKTRGQQVTLRCSSQSGHNTVSWYQQALGQGPQFIFQYYREEENGRGNFPPRFSGLQFPNYSSELNVNALELDDSALYLCASSSQRAVQETQYFGPGTRLLVL.

The V and J genes are TRBV4-2 and TRBJ1-1, with D possibly TRBD1 on 6 matching bases. Looked up from germline, CDR1 is LGHNA and CDR2 is YNFKEQ. The CDR3 has 15 residues. Trimming cost V 1 base and J 3 bases, with 12 bases left between them. CDR3 residues: CASSQVSNRDTEAFF. In DNA, the CDR3 is TGTGCCAGCAGCCAAGTATCAAACAGGGACACTGAAGCTTTCTTT.

This clone was recorded once. V is TRBV12-3 or TRBV12-4 and J is TRBJ2-1; D is perhaps TRBD1 (6 bases). The V end was cut by 8 bases, the J end by 6 bases, with 14 bases between. The length of the CDR3 is 13 residues. The DNA for the CDR3 is TGTGCCAGCCAGGGGACCCAGGGCAATGAGCAGTTCTTC. Its translation is CASQGTQGNEQFF.

V is TRBV7-9 and J is TRBJ1-2; no clear D. Trimming removed 8 bases at V and 1 base at J, with 8 bases between. This CDR3 has 12 amino acids. Germline loops: CDR1 SEHNR, CDR2 FQNEAQ (reference sequence). The CDR3 sequence: CASLEGNYGYTF. In nucleotides, the CDR3 is TGTGCCAGCCTCGAGGGTAACTATGGCTACACCTTC. Complete variable domain (other parts from reference TRBV7-9 and TRBJ1-2): DTGVSQNPRHKITKRGQNVTFRCDPISEHNRLYWYRQTLGQGPEFLTYFQNEAQLEKSRLLSDRFSAERPKGSFSTLEIQRTEQGDSAMYLCASLEGNYGYTFGSGTRLTVV.